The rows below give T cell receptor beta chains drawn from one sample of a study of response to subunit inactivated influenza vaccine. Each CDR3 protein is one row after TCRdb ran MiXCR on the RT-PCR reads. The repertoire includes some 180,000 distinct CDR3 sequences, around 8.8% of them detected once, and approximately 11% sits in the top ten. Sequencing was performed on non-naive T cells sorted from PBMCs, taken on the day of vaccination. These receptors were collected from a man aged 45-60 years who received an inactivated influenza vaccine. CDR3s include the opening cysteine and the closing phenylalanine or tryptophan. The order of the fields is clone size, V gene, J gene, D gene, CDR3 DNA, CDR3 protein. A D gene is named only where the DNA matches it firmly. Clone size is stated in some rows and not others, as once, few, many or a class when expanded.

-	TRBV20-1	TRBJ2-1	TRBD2	TGCAGTGCTAGCCGAGCGACTAGCGGATACAATGAGCAGTTCTTC	CSASRATSGYNEQFF
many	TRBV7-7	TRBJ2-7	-	TGTGCTAGCAGCTTAAGGGCTAGCGAAGACTACGAGCAGTACTTC	CASSLRASEDYEQYF
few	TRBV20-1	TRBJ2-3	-	TGCAGTGCTAAAAGGGGCGGGAGCACAGATACGCAGTATTTT	CSAKRGGSTDTQYF
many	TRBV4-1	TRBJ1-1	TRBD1	TGCGCCAGCAGCCAAGGCCCACAGGGGAGGTCGGTTGGAACTGAAGCTTTCTTT	CASSQGPQGRSVGTEAFF
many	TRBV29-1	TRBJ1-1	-	TGCAGCGTTGGTGTAGGGGTGAACACTGAAGCTTTCTTT	CSVGVGVNTEAFF
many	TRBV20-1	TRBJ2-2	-	TGCAGTGCTAGAGATGGGGATACCGGGGAGCTGTTTTTT	CSARDGDTGELFF
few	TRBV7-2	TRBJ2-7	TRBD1	TGTGCCAGCAGCCGGACAGGCGACTCCTACGAGCAGTACTTC	CASSRTGDSYEQYF
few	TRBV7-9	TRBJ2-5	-	TGTGCCAGCAACATGGGGTCTGTGAGGGAGACCCAGTACTTC	CASNMGSVRETQYF
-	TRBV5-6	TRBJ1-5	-	TGTGCCAGCAGCCTATACAGGGAAAGTCCTAATCAGCCCCAGCATTTT	CASSLYRESPNQPQHF
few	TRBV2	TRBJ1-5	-	TGTGCCAGCACTCTAACCGGAGATTGGATCGGCAATCAGCCCCAGCATTTT	CASTLTGDWIGNQPQHF
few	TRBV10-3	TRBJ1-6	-	TGTGCCATCAGCCAGAATCTGAATTCACCCCTCCACTTT	CAISQNLNSPLHF
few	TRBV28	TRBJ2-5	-	TGTGCCAGCAGTCAAGGGGGAAAAGAGACCCAGTACTTC	CASSQGGKETQYF
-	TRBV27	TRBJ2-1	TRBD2	TGTGCCAGCAGTACCACTAGCGGGGGTGAGCAGTTATTC	CASSTTSGGEQLF
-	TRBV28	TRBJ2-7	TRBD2	TGTGCCAGCAAGGAGCGGGAGTACGAGCAGTACTTC	CASKEREYEQYF
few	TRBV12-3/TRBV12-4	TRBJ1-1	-	TGTGCCAGCAGTTTAGAGAGGTTGGTAGGGAACACTGAAGCTTTCTTT	CASSLERLVGNTEAFF
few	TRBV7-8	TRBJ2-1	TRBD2	TGTGCCAGCAGCTTAACAAGGACTAGCGGGATCAATGAGCAGTTCTTC	CASSLTRTSGINEQFF
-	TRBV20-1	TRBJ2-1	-	TGCAGTGCTAGAGGCGGACAGTCCATGAATGAGCAGTTCTTC	CSARGGQSMNEQFF
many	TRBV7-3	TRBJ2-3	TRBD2	TGTGCCAGCAGCTTAACCCCCAAGCGGGGGGGCGCAGATACGCAGTATTTT	CASSLTPKRGGADTQYF
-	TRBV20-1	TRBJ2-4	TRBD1	TGCAGTGCTGGGGGGTCGGGACAGGGGTCGGCCAAAAACATTCAGTACTTC	CSAGGSGQGSAKNIQYF
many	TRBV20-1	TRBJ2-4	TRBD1	TGCAGTGCAAGACAGGGATTGGGCCAAAACATTCAGTACTTC	CSARQGLGQNIQYF
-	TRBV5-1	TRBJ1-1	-	TGCGCCAGCAGCCCCTCGGGGGTCCCGGGCACTGAAGCTTTCTTT	CASSPSGVPGTEAFF
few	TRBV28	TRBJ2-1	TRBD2	TGTGCCAGCAGTTCACCTACAGGGACTAGCGGGGGGGCCATGGCCTACAATGAGCAGTTCTTC	CASSSPTGTSGGAMAYNEQFF
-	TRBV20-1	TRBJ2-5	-	TGCAGTGCTAGGTTATCCGGGACCCAGTACTTC	CSARLSGTQYF
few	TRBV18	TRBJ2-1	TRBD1	TGTGCCAGCTCACCACCGGACAGGGCATCCTACAATGAGCAGTTCTTC	CASSPPDRASYNEQFF
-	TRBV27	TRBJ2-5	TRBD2	TGTGCCAGCAGTTTTTCGGCTAGCGGGAGGTGGGCCCAGTACTTC	CASSFSASGRWAQYF
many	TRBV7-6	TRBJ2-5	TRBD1	TGTGCCAGCAGCGCACCGACAGGGAAACAAGAGACCCAGTACTTC	CASSAPTGKQETQYF
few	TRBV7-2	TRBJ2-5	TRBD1	TGTGCCAGCAGCTCCGGTACGGACAGGGCACAAGAGACCCAGTACTTC	CASSSGTDRAQETQYF
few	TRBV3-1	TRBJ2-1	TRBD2	TGTGCCAGCAGCCGCGGACTAGCGGAAGCAAATGAGCAGTTCTTC	CASSRGLAEANEQFF
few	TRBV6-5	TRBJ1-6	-	TGCGCCACAAGGGGTCCAAATTCACCCCTCCACTTT	CATRGPNSPLHF
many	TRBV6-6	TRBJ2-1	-	TGTGCCAGCAGTTACGTAGGACAAGAGCCGTTCTTC	CASSYVGQEPFF
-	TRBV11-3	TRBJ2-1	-	TGTGCCAGCAGCTTTGGGGGGACTGAGCAGTTCTTC	CASSFGGTEQFF
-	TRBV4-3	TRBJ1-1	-	TGCGCCAGCAGCCACACGGACAGTCTTGAAGCTTTCTTT	CASSHTDSLEAFF
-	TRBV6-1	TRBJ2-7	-	TGTGCCAGCAAATTCCACACACCCCCCGAGCAGTACTTC	CASKFHTPPEQYF
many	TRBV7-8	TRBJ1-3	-	TGTGCCAGCAGCTTAGGGACAGCTGGAAACACCATATATTTT	CASSLGTAGNTIYF
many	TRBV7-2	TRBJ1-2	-	TGTGCCAGCAGCCTGACCCCCACAGGCTACACCTTC	CASSLTPTGYTF
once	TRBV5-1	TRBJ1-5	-	TGCGCCAGCAGCTTGTCCTCCGGACTTCAGCCCCAGCATTTT	CASSLSSGLQPQHF
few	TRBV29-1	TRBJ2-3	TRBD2	TGCAGCGTTGATCCTAGCGGAAGCACAGATACGCAGTATTTT	CSVDPSGSTDTQYF
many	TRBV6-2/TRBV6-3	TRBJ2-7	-	TGTGCCAGCAGCCGGAGCTCCTACGAGCAGTACTTC	CASSRSSYEQYF
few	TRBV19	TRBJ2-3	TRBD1	TGTGCCAGTAGTCCACGACAGGGCGCAGATACGCAGTATTTT	CASSPRQGADTQYF
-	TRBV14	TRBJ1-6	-	TGTGCCAGCAGCCAAGATTCTCGGGGGCCCCTTTTGTCCCTCCACTTT	CASSQDSRGPLLSLHF
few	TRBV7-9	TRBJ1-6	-	TGTGCCAGCAGCTTATCCTTCGGGAATTCACCCCTCCACTTT	CASSLSFGNSPLHF
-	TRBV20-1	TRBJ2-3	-	TGCAGTGCTGATCCAGATACGCAGTATTTT	CSADPDTQYF
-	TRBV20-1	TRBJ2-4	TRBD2	TGCAGTGGCAGGAGCGGGACCGGCAAAAACATTCAGTACTTC	CSGRSGTGKNIQYF
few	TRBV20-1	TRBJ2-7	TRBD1	TGCAGTGCTCACCCCGGGACAGGGGATCCATACGAGCAGTACTTC	CSAHPGTGDPYEQYF
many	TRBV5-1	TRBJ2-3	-	TGCGCCAGCTCTCTCCGACATCTCACAGATACGCAGTATTTT	CASSLRHLTDTQYF
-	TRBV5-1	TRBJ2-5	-	TGCGCCAGCAGCTTGGGGTCAATATACCAAGAGACCCAGTACTTC	CASSLGSIYQETQYF
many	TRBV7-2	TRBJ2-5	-	TGTGCCAGCAGCCCGAGAGTTTGGGAGACCCAGTACTTC	CASSPRVWETQYF
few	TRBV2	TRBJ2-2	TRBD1	TGTGCCAGCAAGGACAGGGCAAACACCGGGGAGCTGTTTTTT	CASKDRANTGELFF
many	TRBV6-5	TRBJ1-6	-	TGTGCCAGCAGTTACGCAGTTGGGGGTGGACCCCTCCACTTT	CASSYAVGGGPLHF
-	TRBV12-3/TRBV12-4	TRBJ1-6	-	TGTGCCAGCAGTTTTGGGGGGAGAAATTCACCCCTCCACTTT	CASSFGGRNSPLHF
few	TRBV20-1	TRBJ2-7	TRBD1	TGCAGTGCTAGAAGATCCGGGACAGTCACCGTGCAGTACTTC	CSARRSGTVTVQYF
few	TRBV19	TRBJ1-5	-	TGTGCCAGTAGGGCCAGGACGGGGGGCTCTTTTCAGCCCCAGCATTTT	CASRARTGGSFQPQHF